The entry that follows covers one T cell receptor (beta chain) sequence. TCRdb's copy holds only in-frame clones and misses some; the assay was immunoSEQ multiplex PCR. The sample holds about 200,000 clones, 85% to 90% seen once. Trimming cost V 6 bases and J 3 bases, with 20 bases left between them. CDR1 SNHLY and CDR2 FYNNEI come from the germline V gene. CDR3 length equals 17 residues. The data are from a study of blood T cell repertoires in COVID-19. Study at large: Researchers got acute and convalescent COVID-19 samples from the United States, Italy and Spain. Nucleic acid was either cDNA or gDNA, and it came from T cells, B-cell-depleted T cells, or PBMCs.

Sequenced input: PBMCs or T cells enriched from blood (not recorded which). This TCR was sampled from a man aged 25-40 years who had recovered from COVID-19. The chain combines TRBV2 with TRBJ2-2; D may be TRBD1 (6 bases). DNA for the CDR3: TGTGCCAGCAGGGACGAACAGGACAGCGAGCACACCGGGGAGCTGTTTTTT. Protein product: CASRDEQDSEHTGELFF. Full variable domain (remainder filled in from reference TRBV2 and TRBJ2-2): EPEVTQTPSHQVTQMGQEVILRCVPISNHLYFYWYRQILGQKVEFLVSFYNNEISEKSEIFDDQFSVERPDGSNFTLKIRSTKLEDSAMYFCASRDEQDSEHTGELFFGEGSRLTVL.